This T cell receptor (beta chain) appears in the sequencing data of a study of shared clonotypes between healthy human individuals. About this clone: Its antigen is currently unknown.

Study observations and caveats: Among a few donors, approximately 5% of naive CD4 clonotypes were found in common. Naive subsets generally exceeded memory subsets in estimated richness. In contrast to clonotypes shared by all four donors, non-shared clonotypes had lower generation probabilities.

The CDR3 covers 16 residues. V was clipped by 2 bases and J by 3 bases; unmatched bases: 2. CDR1 and CDR2 from the germline V gene are SGHVS and FNYEAQ. Sequencing was performed with immunoSEQ multiplex PCR; in TCRdb, only in-frame clones are kept and a portion is missing. Of roughly 2.2 million clones listed, approximately 93% are singletons. The gene calls are TRBV7-6 and TRBJ2-2; 11 bases match TRBD2. This receptor was identified in a man between 18 and 29 years old in good health. Some clones in this sample may be carry-over from other donors' samples. The sample comprised naive CD4+ T cells from PBMCs. The subset is: CD45RA+ positively selected. CDR3 sequence (DNA): TGTGCCAGCAGCTTACTAGCGGGGGGTGACACCGGGGAGCTGTTTTTT. Its translation is CASSLLAGGDTGELFF. Full variable domain (rest looked up from reference TRBV7-6 and TRBJ2-2): GAGVSQSPRYKVTKRGQDVALRCDPISGHVSLYWYRQALGQGPEFLTYFNYEAQQDKSGLPNDRFSAERPEGSISTLTIQRTEQRDSAMYRCASSLLAGGDTGELFFGEGSRLTVL.